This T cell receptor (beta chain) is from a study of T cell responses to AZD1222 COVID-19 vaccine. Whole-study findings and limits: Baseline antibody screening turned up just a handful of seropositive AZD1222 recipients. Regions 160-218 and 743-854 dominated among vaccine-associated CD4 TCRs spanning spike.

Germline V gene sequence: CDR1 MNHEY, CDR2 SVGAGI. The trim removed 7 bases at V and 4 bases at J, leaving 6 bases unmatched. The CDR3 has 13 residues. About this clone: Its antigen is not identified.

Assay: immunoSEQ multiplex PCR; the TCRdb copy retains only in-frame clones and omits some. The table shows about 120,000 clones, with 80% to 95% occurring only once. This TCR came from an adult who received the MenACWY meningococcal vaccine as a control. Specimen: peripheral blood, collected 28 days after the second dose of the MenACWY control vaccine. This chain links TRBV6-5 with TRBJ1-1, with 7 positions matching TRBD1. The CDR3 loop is CASTRQGFTEAFF. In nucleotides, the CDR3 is TGTGCCAGCACAAGACAGGGCTTCACTGAAGCTTTCTTT.